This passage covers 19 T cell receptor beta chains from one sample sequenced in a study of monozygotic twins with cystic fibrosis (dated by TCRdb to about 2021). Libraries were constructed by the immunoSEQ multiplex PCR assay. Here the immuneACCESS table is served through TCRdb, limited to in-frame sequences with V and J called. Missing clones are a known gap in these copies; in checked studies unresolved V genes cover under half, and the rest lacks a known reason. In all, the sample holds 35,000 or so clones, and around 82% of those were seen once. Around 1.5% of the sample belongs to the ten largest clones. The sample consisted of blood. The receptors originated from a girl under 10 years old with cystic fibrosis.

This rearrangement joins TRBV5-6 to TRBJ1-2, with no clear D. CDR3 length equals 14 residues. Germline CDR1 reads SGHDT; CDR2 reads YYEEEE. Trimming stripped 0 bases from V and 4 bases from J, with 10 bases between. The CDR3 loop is CASSLGQASYGYTF. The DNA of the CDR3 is TGTGCCAGCAGCTTGGGGCAGGCGTCCTATGGCTACACCTTC.

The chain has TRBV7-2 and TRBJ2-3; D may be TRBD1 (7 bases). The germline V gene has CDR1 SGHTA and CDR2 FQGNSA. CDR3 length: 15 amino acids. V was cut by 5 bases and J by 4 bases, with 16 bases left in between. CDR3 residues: CASSTRQGGSDTQYF. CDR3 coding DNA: TGTGCCAGCAGCACCCGACAGGGAGGCTCAGATACGCAGTATTTT. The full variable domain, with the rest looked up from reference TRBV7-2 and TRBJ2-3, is GAGVSQSPSNKVTEKGKDVELRCDPISGHTALYWYRQSLGQGLEFLIYFQGNSAPDKSGLPSDRFSAERTGGSVSTLTIQRTQQEDSAVYLCASSTRQGGSDTQYFGPGTRLTVL.

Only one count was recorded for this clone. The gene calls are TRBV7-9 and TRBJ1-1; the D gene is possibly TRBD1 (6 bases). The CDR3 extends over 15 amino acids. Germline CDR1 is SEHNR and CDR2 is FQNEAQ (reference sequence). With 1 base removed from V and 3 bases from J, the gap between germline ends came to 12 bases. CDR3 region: CASSLGGHRDTEAFF. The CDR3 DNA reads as TGTGCCAGCAGCTTAGGGGGACACCGGGACACTGAAGCTTTCTTT.

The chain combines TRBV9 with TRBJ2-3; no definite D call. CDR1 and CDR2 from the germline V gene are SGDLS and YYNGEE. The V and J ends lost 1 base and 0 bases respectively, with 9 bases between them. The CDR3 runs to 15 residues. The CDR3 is CASSVKGVSTDTQYF. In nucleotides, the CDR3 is TGTGCCAGCAGCGTAAAAGGAGTTAGCACAGATACGCAGTATTTT.

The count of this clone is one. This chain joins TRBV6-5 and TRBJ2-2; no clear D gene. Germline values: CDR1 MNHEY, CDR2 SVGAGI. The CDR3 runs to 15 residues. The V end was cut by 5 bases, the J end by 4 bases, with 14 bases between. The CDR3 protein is CASSLGVLRTGELFF. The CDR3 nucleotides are TGTGCCAGCAGTCTGGGTGTTCTTCGCACCGGGGAGCTGTTTTTT.

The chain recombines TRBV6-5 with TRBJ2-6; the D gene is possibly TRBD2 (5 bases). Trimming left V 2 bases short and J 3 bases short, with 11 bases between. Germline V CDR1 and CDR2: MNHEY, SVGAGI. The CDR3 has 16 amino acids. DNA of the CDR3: TGTGCCAGCAGTTACGCGAGGGAAGGTGGGGCCAACGTCCTGACTTTC. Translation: CASSYAREGGANVLTF.

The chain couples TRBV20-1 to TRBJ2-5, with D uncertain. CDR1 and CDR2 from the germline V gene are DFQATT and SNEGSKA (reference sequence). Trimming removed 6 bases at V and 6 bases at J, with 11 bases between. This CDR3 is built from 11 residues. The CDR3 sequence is CSAKGRQTQYF. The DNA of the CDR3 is TGCAGTGCAAAAGGCCGACAGACCCAGTACTTC.

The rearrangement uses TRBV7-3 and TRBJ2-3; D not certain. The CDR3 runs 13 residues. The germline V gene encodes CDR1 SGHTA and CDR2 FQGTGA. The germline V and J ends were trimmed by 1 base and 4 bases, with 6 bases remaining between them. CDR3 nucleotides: TGTGCCAGCAGCTTAAAAAGGGCAGATACGCAGTATTTT. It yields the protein CASSLKRADTQYF.

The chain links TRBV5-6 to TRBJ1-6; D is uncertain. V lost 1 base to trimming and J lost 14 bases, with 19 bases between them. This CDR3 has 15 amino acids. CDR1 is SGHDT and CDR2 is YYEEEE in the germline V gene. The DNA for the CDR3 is TGTGCCAGCAGCTTGTGGAGAAACCTCCGGTTAGCCCTCCACTTT. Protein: CASSLWRNLRLALHF.

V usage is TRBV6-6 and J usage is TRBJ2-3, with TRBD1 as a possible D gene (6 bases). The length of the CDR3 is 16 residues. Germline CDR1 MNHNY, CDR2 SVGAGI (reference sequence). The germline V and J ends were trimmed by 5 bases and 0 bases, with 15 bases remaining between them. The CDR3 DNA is TGTGCCAGCAGTGGACAAGGGGGACAAAGCACAGATACGCAGTATTTT. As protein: CASSGQGGQSTDTQYF.

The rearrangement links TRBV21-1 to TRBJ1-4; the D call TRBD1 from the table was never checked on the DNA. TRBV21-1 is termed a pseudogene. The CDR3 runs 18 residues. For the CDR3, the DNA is TGTGCCAGCAGCAAAGGGAGGCTAGACAGGGCCAAAAATGAAAAACTGTTTTTT. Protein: CASSKGRLDRAKNEKLFF.

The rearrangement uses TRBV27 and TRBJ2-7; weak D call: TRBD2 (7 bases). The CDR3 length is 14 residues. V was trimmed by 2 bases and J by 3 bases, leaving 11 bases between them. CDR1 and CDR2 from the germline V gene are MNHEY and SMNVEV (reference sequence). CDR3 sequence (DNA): TGTGCCAGCAGTTTAGCGGGGGCCGGCTACGAGCAGTACTTC. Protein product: CASSLAGAGYEQYF.

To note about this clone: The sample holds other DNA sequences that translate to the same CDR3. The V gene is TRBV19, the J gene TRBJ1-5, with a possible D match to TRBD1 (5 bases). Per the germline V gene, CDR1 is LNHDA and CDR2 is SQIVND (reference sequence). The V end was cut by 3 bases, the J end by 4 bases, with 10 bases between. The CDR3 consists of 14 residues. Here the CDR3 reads CASSIGQGNQPQHF. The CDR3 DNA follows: TGTGCCAGTAGTATTGGTCAGGGTAATCAGCCCCAGCATTTT.

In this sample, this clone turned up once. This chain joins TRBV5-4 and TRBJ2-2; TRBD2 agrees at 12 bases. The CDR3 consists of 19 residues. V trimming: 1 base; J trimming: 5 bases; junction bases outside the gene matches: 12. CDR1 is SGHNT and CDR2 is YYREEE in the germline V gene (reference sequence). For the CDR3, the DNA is TGTGCCAGCAGCTTGACTTCCCTGCTAGCGGGGGGGCGAACCGGGGAGCTGTTTTTT. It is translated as CASSLTSLLAGGRTGELFF.

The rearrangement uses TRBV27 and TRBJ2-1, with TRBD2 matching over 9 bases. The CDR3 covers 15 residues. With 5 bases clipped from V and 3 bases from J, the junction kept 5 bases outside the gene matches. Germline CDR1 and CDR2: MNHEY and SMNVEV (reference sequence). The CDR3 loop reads CASSLIAGDYNEQFF. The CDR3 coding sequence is TGTGCCAGCAGTCTCATAGCGGGGGACTACAATGAGCAGTTCTTC.

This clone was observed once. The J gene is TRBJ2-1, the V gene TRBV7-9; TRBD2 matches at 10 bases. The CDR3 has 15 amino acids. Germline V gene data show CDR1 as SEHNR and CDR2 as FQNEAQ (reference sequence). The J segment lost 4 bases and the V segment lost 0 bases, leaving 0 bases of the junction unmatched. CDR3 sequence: CASSLAGLAYNEQFF. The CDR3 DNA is TGTGCCAGCAGCTTAGCGGGACTAGCGTACAATGAGCAGTTCTTC. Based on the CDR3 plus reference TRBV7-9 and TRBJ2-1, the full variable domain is DTGVSQNPRHKITKRGQNVTFRCDPISEHNRLYWYRQTLGQGPEFLTYFQNEAQLEKSRLLSDRFSAERPKGSFSTLEIQRTEQGDSAMYLCASSLAGLAYNEQFFGPGTRLTVL.

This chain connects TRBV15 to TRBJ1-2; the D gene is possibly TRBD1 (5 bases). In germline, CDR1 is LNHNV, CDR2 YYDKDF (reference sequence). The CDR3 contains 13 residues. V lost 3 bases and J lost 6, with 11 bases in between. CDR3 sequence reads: CATSSVTEHGYTF. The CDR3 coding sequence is TGTGCCACCAGCAGTGTGACAGAACATGGCTACACCTTC.

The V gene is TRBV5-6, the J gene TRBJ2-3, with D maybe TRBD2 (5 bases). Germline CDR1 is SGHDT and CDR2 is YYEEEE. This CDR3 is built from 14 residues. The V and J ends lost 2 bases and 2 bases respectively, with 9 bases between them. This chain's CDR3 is CASSFGVDTDTQYF. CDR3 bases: TGTGCCAGCAGCTTCGGGGTTGACACAGATACGCAGTATTTT.

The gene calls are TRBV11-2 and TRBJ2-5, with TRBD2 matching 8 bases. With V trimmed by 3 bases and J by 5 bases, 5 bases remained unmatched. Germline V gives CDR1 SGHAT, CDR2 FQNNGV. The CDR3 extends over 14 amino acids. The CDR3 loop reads CASSFGSGGETQYF. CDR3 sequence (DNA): TGTGCCAGCAGCTTTGGATCGGGAGGGGAGACCCAGTACTTC.